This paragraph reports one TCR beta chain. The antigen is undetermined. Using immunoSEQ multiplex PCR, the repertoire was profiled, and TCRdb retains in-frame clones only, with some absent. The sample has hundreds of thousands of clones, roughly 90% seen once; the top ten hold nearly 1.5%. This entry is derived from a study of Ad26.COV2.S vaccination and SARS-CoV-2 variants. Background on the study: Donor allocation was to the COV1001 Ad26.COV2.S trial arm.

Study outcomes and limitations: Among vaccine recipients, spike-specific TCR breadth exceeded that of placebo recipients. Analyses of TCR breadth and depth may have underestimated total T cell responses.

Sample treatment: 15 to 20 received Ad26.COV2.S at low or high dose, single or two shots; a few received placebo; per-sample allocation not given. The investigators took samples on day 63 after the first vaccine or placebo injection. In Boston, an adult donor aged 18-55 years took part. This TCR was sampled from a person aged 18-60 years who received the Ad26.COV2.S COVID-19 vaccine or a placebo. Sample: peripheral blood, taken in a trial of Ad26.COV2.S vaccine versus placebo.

Here the CDR3 reads CATHGVREGTEAFF. The CDR3 DNA reads TGTGCCACGCATGGGGTGCGAGAGGGCACTGAAGCTTTCTTT. This rearrangement joins TRBV24-1 to TRBJ1-1; D remains unclear. V was trimmed by 10 bases and J by 4 bases, leaving 18 bases between them. This CDR3 has 14 amino acids. CDR1 is KGHDR, CDR2 SFDVKD, per germline.